The TCR beta chain under discussion was sequenced for a study of CD8 T cells in ankylosing spondylitis. Via MiXCR, TCRdb re-called the 5' RACE reads, giving one row per CDR3 protein. The data hold 100,000 to 150,000 distinct CDR3 sequences, with 6.5% to 9% observed a single time. This clonotype has at least ten counts. The CDR3 sequence is 15 residues long. The germline gives CDR1 SGHTA, CDR2 FQGNSA. The V gene lost 5 bases and the J gene lost 1 base, with 14 bases spanning the gap. What was sequenced was blood, either unsorted or a sorted T cell fraction (not recorded which). This clonotype originated in a male donor with ankylosing spondylitis or in good health (not recorded which). The chain uses TRBV7-2 and TRBJ2-5; D is undetermined. CDR3 amino acids: CASSQASESQETQYF. The CDR3 DNA reads as TGTGCCAGCAGCCAGGCGAGCGAGAGCCAAGAGACCCAGTACTTC.